The 18 T cell receptor beta chains presented below share a single source sample, sequenced in a study of PD-1 blockade in classical Hodgkin lymphoma. Sequencing used immunoSEQ multiplex PCR; TCRdb keeps in-frame clones, though not all of them. The data hold 35,000 to 50,000 clones, with over 65% observed a single time. Each patient experienced a relapse that followed autologous stem cell transplantation, and brentuximab vedotin exposure varied. Sequenced here: peripheral blood mononuclear cells (PBMCs), sampled at baseline. Receptor source: a human donor with classical Hodgkin lymphoma.

This chain uses TRBV27 with TRBJ2-7, with D maybe TRBD2 (6 bases). The CDR3 is 13 residues long. Between the trimmed V and J ends, which lost 3 bases and 0 bases, there was a span of 6 bases. Germline V gene data show CDR1 as MNHEY and CDR2 as SMNVEV (reference sequence). CDR3 amino acids: CASSLTSSYEQYF. The CDR3 bases are TGTGCCAGCAGTTTGACTAGCTCCTACGAGCAGTACTTC.

The rearrangement links TRBV5-6 to TRBJ2-3, with 8 bases that match TRBD2. The trim removed 1 base at V and 0 bases at J, leaving 4 bases unmatched. Germline loops: CDR1 SGHDT, CDR2 YYEEEE. This CDR3 comprises 16 residues. CDR3 sequence (DNA): TGTGCCAGCAGCTTGAGGCTAGCGGGTAGCACAGATACGCAGTATTTT. Amino acid sequence: CASSLRLAGSTDTQYF.

The genes are TRBV19 and TRBJ1-6; 7 bases align to TRBD1. The CDR3 is 16 residues long. The germline CDR1 and CDR2 sequences are LNHDA and SQIVND (reference sequence). The V gene end was trimmed by 4 bases and the J gene end by 7 bases; junction bases not matched to a gene: 10. CDR3 in DNA: TGTGCCAGTAGTAGGTCCGGGACAGCCACCAATTCACCCCTCCACTTT. Amino acids: CASSRSGTATNSPLHF.

The rearrangement links TRBV5-1 to TRBJ1-2, with D tentatively TRBD1 (6 bases). V lost 4 bases and J lost 6, with 13 bases in between. Germline CDR1 SGHRS, CDR2 YFSETQ. This CDR3 spans 13 amino acids. The CDR3 DNA is TGCGCCAGCAGCGCCTTAGGGGGAAATGGCTACACCTTC. The encoded protein is CASSALGGNGYTF. Full variable domain (missing parts from reference TRBV5-1 and TRBJ1-2): KAGVTQTPRYLIKTRGQQVTLSCSPISGHRSVSWYQQTPGQGLQFLFEYFSETQRNKGNFPGRFSGRQFSNSRSEMNVSTLELGDSALYLCASSALGGNGYTFGSGTRLTVV.

This chain links TRBV25-1 with TRBJ2-5, with a tentative D call TRBD2 (5 bases). Germline V gene sequence: CDR1 MGHDK, CDR2 SYGVNS. The V gene lost 2 bases and the J gene lost 5 bases, with 9 bases spanning the gap. The CDR3 extends over 13 amino acids. CDR3 amino acids: CASSEARRETQYF. In nucleotides, the CDR3 is TGTGCCAGCAGTGAAGCCAGGAGGGAGACCCAGTACTTC.

This clone was recorded only once. The chain employs TRBV4-3 and TRBJ1-4; 12 bases match TRBD1. CDR1 and CDR2 (germline): LGHNA, YSLEER. The CDR3 is 20 amino acids. V lost 5 bases to trimming and J lost 0 bases; unmatched junction nucleotides: 13. The CDR3 loop is CASSYSIGTGGFATNEKLFF. The CDR3 DNA is TGCGCCAGCAGCTACAGCATCGGGACAGGGGGCTTTGCAACTAATGAAAAACTGTTTTTT.

The CDR3 is CASSPRDSLGNTIYF. The CDR3 region has the DNA TGTGCCAGCTCACCCCGGGACAGCCTTGGAAACACCATATATTTT. This chain links TRBV18 with TRBJ1-3, with 7 bases matching TRBD1. Trimming cost V 3 bases and J 3 bases; bases outside gene matches: 5. Germline V gene lookup returns CDR1 KGHSH and CDR2 LQKENI. The CDR3 spans 15 residues.

The chain uses TRBV7-9 and TRBJ2-3; no reliable D call. CDR3 length: 11 amino acids. The V end was cut by 2 bases, the J end by 6 bases, with 3 bases between. CDR1 is SEHNR and CDR2 is FQNEAQ in the germline V gene (reference sequence). CDR3 residues: CASSLLDTQYF. CDR3 coding DNA: TGTGCCAGCAGCTTATTGGATACGCAGTATTTT.

The J gene is TRBJ2-1, the V gene TRBV2; D unclear. CDR1 SNHLY and CDR2 FYNNEI come from the germline V gene. This CDR3 comprises 13 residues. V lost 5 bases and J 12 bases, leaving 17 bases between the germline ends. The CDR3 here is CASSSPPRSGQFF. CDR3 bases: TGTGCCAGCAGTTCCCCTCCCCGGTCCGGGCAGTTCTTC.

The rearrangement joins TRBV4-1 to TRBJ1-4; a weak D match, TRBD1 (5 bases). The CDR3 length is 17 residues. CDR1 and CDR2 (germline): MGHRA, YSYEKL. Deletions cut 1 base from V and 4 bases from J, with 16 bases between. CDR3 sequence (DNA): TGCGCCAGCAGCCAAGTAGGGGTGGGACGGCTTAATGAAAAACTGTTTTTT. Encoded protein: CASSQVGVGRLNEKLFF.

V and J are TRBV4-3 and TRBJ1-6; 11 nucleotides align to TRBD1. Germline V gene sequence: CDR1 LGHNA, CDR2 YSLEER. This CDR3 has 17 amino acids. V was clipped by 6 bases and J by 3 bases; unmatched bases: 7. In nucleotides, the CDR3 is TGCGCCAGCAGTAAGACCGGGACAGGGGGCTATAATTCACCCCTCCACTTT. Its protein product is CASSKTGTGGYNSPLHF.

The V and J genes are TRBV7-8 and TRBJ1-6; TRBD1 aligns across 7 bases. Per the germline V gene, CDR1 is SGHVS and CDR2 is FQNEAQ. This CDR3 contains 17 residues. The trim removed 0 bases at V and 8 bases at J, leaving 10 bases unmatched. CDR3 sequence (DNA): TGTGCCAGCAGCTTAGCCAGTGGTGGCAGGGGGGATTCACCCCTCCACTTT. It specifies CASSLASGGRGDSPLHF. Filled out from reference TRBV7-8 and TRBJ1-6, the complete variable domain reads GAGVSQSPRYKVAKRGQDVALRCDPISGHVSLFWYQQALGQGPEFLTYFQNEAQLDKSGLPSDRFFAERPEGSVSTLKIQRTQQEDSAVYLCASSLASGGRGDSPLHFGNGTRLTVT.

The genes are TRBV7-2 and TRBJ2-5; D uncertain. With 3 bases removed from V and 5 bases from J, the gap between germline ends came to 10 bases. The CDR3 loop spans 13 amino acids. Per the germline V gene, CDR1 is SGHTA and CDR2 is FQGNSA. The CDR3 protein is CASSFELRETQYF. The DNA of the CDR3 is TGTGCCAGCAGCTTCGAGCTCCGGGAGACCCAGTACTTC. Combining the CDR3 with reference TRBV7-2 and TRBJ2-5 gives the whole variable domain GAGVSQSPSNKVTEKGKDVELRCDPISGHTALYWYRQSLGQGLEFLIYFQGNSAPDKSGLPSDRFSAERTGGSVSTLTIQRTQQEDSAVYLCASSFELRETQYFGPGTRLLVL.

J is TRBJ1-1 and V is TRBV7-8; D remains unclear. Germline loops: CDR1 SGHVS, CDR2 FQNEAQ. The V end lost 2 bases, the J end lost 1 base, and 11 bases lay between the germline ends. The CDR3 length is 15 residues. Written as DNA, the CDR3 is TGTGCCAGCAGCTTACGTCCAGGACGGAACACTGAAGCTTTCTTT. Its protein is CASSLRPGRNTEAFF.

The chain joins TRBV10-2 to TRBJ2-7, with 8 bases aligning to TRBD1. CDR1 WSHSY and CDR2 SAAADI come from the germline V gene. The CDR3 consists of 16 residues. V lost 4 bases to trimming and J lost 1 base; unmatched junction nucleotides: 9. The CDR3 region is CASSAPDRVASYEQYF. As DNA, the CDR3 is TGCGCCAGCAGTGCCCCGGACAGGGTAGCATCCTACGAGCAGTACTTC.

The V call is TRBV7-3, the J call TRBJ1-5; D remains unclear. Germline V gene data show CDR1 as SGHTA and CDR2 as FQGTGA. The CDR3 length is 12 residues. The germline V and J ends were trimmed by 3 bases and 7 bases, with 7 bases remaining between them. CDR3 amino acids: CASSLGTQPQHF. The CDR3, as DNA: TGTGCCAGCAGCTTGGGAACCCAGCCCCAGCATTTT.

CDR3 sequence (DNA): TGTGCCAGCAGCCTTCCGGGACAGGGGGCCCAAGAGACCCAGTACTTC. Translating it yields CASSLPGQGAQETQYF. The rearrangement uses TRBV7-6 and TRBJ2-5; 12 bases fit TRBD1. Germline lookup yields CDR1 SGHVS and CDR2 FNYEAQ. Unmatched junction bases numbered 5, after V lost 5 bases and J lost 1 base. CDR3 length: 16 amino acids.

The chain carries TRBV5-6 and TRBJ1-5; a possible D gene is TRBD1 (5 bases). CDR1 and CDR2 from the germline V gene are SGHDT and YYEEEE. There are 13 residues in the CDR3. V gave up 4 bases and J gave up 4 bases, with 9 bases separating them. CDR3 sequence (DNA): TGTGCCAGCAGCCAAGCAGGGAATCAGCCCCAGCATTTT. It translates to CASSQAGNQPQHF.